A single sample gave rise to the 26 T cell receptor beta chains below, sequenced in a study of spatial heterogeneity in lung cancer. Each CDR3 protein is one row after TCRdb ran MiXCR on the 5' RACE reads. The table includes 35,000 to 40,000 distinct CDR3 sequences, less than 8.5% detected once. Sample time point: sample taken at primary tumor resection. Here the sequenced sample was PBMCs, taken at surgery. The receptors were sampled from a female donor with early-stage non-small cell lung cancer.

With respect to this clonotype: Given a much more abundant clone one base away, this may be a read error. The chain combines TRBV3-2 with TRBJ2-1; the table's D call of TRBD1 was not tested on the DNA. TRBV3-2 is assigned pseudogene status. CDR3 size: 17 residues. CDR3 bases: TGTGCCAGCAGCCAATTCAGGGCTCCCAGCTCCTACAATGAGCAGTTCTTC. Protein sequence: CASSQFRAPSSYNEQFF.

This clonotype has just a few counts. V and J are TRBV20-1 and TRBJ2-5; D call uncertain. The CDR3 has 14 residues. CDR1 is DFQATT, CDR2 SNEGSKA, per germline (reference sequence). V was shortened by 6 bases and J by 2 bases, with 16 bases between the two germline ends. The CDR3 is CSALEALRQETQYF. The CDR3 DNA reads TGCAGTGCCCTTGAGGCGCTGAGACAAGAGACCCAGTACTTC.

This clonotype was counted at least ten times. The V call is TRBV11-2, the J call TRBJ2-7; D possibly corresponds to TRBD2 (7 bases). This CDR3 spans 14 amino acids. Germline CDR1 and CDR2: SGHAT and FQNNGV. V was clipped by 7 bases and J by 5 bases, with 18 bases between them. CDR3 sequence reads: CASNFNGGPHEQYF. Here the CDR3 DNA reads TGTGCCAGCAACTTCAACGGGGGGCCCCACGAGCAGTACTTC.

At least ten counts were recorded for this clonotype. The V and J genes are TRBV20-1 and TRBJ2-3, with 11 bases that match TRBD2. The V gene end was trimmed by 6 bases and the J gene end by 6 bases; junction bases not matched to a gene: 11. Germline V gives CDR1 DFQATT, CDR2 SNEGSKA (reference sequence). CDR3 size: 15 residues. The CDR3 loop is CSAHGTSGPSDTQYF. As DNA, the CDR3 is TGCAGTGCGCATGGGACTAGCGGACCTTCGGATACGCAGTATTTT.

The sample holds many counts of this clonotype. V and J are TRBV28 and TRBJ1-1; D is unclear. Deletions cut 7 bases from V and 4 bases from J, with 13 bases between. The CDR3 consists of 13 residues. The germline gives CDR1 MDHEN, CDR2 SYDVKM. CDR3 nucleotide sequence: TGTGCCAGCAAGATCGAGAAATCCACTGAAGCTTTCTTT. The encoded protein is CASKIEKSTEAFF.

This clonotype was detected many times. CDR3 sequence: CASTGQLNQPQHF. CDR3 bases: TGTGCCAGCACGGGACAGCTCAATCAGCCCCAGCATTTT. The V and J genes are TRBV6-1 and TRBJ1-5; 7 nucleotides match TRBD1. CDR3 length: 13 amino acids. Germline V gene sequence: CDR1 MNHNS, CDR2 SASEGT. V lost 7 bases, J lost 3 bases, and 3 bases stayed unmatched.

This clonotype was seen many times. DNA of the CDR3: TGTGCCAGTACCCCCGGGACAGGGACCTTTCAAGGCTACACCTTC. It translates to CASTPGTGTFQGYTF. The gene calls are TRBV19 and TRBJ1-2; 9 bases align to TRBD1. V lost 7 bases, J lost 8 bases, and 14 bases stayed unmatched. Germline CDR1 reads LNHDA; CDR2 reads SQIVND (reference sequence). This CDR3 is built from 15 residues.

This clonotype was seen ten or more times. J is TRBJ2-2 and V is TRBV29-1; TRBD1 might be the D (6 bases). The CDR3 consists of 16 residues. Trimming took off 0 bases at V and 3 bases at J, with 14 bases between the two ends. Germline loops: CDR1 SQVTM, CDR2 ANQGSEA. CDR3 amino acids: CSVEDARGSDTGELFF. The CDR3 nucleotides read TGCAGCGTTGAAGATGCCAGGGGCTCGGACACCGGGGAGCTGTTTTTT.

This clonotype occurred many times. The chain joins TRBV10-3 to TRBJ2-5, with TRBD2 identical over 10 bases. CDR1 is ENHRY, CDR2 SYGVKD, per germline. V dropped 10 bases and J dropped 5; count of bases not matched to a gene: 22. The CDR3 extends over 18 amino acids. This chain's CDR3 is CATLSPITSGTGVETQYF. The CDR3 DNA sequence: TGTGCCACCCTATCTCCTATCACTAGCGGGACGGGGGTGGAGACCCAGTACTTC.

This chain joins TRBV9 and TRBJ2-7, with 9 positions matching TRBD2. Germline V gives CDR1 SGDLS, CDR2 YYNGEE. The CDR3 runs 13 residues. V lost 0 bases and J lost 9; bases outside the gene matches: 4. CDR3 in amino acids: CASSVGLAELQYF. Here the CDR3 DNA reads TGTGCCAGCAGCGTAGGACTAGCGGAGCTGCAGTACTTC.

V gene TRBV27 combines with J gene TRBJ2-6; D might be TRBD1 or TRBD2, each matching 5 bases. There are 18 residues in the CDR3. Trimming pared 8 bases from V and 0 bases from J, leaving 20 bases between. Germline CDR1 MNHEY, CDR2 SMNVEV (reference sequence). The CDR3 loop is CASDPPPGTNSGANVLTF. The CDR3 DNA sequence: TGTGCCAGCGACCCCCCGCCGGGGACGAACTCTGGGGCCAACGTCCTGACTTTC.

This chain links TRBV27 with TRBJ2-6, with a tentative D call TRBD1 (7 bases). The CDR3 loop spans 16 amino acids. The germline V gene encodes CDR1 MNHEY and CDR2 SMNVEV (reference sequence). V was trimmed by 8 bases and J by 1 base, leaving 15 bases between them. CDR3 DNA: TGTGCCAGCGGGATCAGGGGGAGGTCTGGGGCCAACGTCCTGACTTTC. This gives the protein CASGIRGRSGANVLTF.

The CDR3 region is CSARDYGSTEAFF. The CDR3 region has the DNA TGCAGTGCTAGAGATTACGGAAGCACTGAAGCTTTCTTT. The chain uses TRBV20-1 and TRBJ1-1; D unclear. This CDR3 has 13 amino acids. Germline CDR1 DFQATT, CDR2 SNEGSKA (reference sequence). V lost 0 bases and J lost 4, with 9 bases in between.

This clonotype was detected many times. CDR3 protein: CASSQDRGETGTQYF. The CDR3 DNA reads as TGTGCCAGCAGCCAGGACAGGGGTGAGACAGGGACGCAGTATTTT. This sequence joins TRBV4-2 and TRBJ2-3, with 9 bases aligning to TRBD1. Germline lookup yields CDR1 LGHNA and CDR2 YNFKEQ. This CDR3 has 15 amino acids. Trimming removed 3 bases from V and 9 bases from J; junction bases left unmatched: 10.

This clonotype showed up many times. The CDR3 region is CASSQSSGNTIYF. CDR3 coding DNA: TGTGCCAGCAGTCAGAGCTCTGGAAACACCATATATTTT. The J gene is TRBJ1-3, the V gene TRBV6-6; D call uncertain. CDR1 is MNHNY and CDR2 is SVGAGI in the germline V gene (reference sequence). The CDR3 covers 13 residues. Trimming removed 5 bases at V and 0 bases at J, with 5 bases between.

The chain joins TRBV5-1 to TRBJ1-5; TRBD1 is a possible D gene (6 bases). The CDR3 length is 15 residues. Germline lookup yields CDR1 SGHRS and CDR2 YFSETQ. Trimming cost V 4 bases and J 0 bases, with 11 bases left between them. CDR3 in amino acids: CASSPQGYSNQPQHF. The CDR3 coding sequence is TGCGCCAGCAGCCCACAGGGATATAGCAATCAGCCCCAGCATTTT. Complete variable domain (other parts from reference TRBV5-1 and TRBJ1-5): KAGVTQTPRYLIKTRGQQVTLSCSPISGHRSVSWYQQTPGQGLQFLFEYFSETQRNKGNFPGRFSGRQFSNSRSEMNVSTLELGDSALYLCASSPQGYSNQPQHFGDGTRLSIL.

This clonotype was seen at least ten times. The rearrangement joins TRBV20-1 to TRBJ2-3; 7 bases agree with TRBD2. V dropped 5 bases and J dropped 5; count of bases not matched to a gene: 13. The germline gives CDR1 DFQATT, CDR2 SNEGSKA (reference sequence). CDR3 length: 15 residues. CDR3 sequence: CSASPGTTAGDTQYF. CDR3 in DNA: TGCAGTGCTTCACCCGGGACTACCGCGGGAGATACGCAGTATTTT.

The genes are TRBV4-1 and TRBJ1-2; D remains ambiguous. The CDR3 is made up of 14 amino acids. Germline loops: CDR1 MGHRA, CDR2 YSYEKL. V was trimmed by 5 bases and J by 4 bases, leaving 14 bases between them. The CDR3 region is CASSSPGSFYGYTF. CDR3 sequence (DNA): TGCGCCAGCAGCTCACCGGGGTCCTTCTATGGCTACACCTTC.

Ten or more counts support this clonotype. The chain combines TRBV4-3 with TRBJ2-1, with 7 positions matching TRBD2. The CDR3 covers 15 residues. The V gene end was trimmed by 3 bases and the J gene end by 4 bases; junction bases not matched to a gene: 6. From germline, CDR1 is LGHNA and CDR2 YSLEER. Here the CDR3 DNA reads TGCGCCAGCAGCCAGGCTAGCGGAAGTTACAATGAGCAGTTCTTC. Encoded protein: CASSQASGSYNEQFF.

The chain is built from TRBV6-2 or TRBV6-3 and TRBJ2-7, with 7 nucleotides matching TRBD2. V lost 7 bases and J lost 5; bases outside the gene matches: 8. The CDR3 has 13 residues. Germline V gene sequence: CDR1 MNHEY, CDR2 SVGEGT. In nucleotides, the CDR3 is TGTGCCAGCAAGGTAGCGGGTGTCCACGAGCAGTACTTC. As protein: CASKVAGVHEQYF.

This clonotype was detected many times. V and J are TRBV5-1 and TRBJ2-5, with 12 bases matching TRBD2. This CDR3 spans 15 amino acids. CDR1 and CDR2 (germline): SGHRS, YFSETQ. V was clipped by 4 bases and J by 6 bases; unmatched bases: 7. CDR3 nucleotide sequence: TGCGCCAGCAGCCCCACTAGCGGGGGGCGCAAGACCCAGTACTTC. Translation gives CASSPTSGGRKTQYF.

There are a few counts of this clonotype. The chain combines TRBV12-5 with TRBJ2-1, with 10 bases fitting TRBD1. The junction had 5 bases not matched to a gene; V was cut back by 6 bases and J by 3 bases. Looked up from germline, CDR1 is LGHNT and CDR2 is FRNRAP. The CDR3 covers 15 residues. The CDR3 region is CASGTGTGDYNEQFF. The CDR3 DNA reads TGTGCTAGTGGAACCGGGACAGGGGACTACAATGAGCAGTTCTTC. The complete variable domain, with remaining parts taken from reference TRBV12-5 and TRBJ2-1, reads DARVTQTPRHKVTEMGQEVTMRCQPILGHNTVFWYRQTMMQGLELLAYFRNRAPLDDSGMPKDRFSAEMPDATLATLKIQPSEPRDSAVYFCASGTGTGDYNEQFFGPGTRLTVL.

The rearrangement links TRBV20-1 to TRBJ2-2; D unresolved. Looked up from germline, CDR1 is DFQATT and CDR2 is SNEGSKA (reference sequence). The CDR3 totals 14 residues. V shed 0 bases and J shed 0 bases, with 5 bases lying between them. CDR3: CSARDSANTGELFF. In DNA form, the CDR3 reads TGCAGTGCTAGAGATTCAGCGAACACCGGGGAGCTGTTTTTT.

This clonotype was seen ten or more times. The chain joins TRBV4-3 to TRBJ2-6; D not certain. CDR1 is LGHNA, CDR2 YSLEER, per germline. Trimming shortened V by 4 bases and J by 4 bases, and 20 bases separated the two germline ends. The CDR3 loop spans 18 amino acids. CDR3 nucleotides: TGCGCCAGCAGCCGCACCCCTCTGATAGGCACCGGGGCCAACGTCCTGACTTTC. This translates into CASSRTPLIGTGANVLTF.

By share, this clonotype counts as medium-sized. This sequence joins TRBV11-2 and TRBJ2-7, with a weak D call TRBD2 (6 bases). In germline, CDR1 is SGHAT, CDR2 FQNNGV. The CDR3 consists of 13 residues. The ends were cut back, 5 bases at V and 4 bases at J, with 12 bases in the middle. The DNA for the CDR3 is TGTGCCAGCAGCCCGTTCGGGGGATACGAGCAGTACTTC. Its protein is CASSPFGGYEQYF.

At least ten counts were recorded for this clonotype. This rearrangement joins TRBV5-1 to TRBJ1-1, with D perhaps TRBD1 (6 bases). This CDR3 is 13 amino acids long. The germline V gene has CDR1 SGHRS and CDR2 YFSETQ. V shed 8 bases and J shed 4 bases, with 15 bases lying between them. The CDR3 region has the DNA TGCGCCAGTGGAAGTGGGGGCGTCACTGAAGCTTTCTTT. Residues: CASGSGGVTEAFF. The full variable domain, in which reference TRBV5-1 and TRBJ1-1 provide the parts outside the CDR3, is KAGVTQTPRYLIKTRGQQVTLSCSPISGHRSVSWYQQTPGQGLQFLFEYFSETQRNKGNFPGRFSGRQFSNSRSEMNVSTLELGDSALYLCASGSGGVTEAFFGQGTRLTVV.